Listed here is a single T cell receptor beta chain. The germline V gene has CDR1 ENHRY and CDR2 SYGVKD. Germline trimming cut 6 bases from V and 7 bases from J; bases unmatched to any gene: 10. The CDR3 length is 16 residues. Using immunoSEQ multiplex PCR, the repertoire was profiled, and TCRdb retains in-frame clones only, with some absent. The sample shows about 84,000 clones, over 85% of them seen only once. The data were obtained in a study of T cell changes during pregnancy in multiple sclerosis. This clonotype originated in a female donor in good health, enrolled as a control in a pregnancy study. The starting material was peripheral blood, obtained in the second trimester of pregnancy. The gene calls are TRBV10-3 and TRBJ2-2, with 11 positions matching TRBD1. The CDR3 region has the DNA TGTGCCATCAGGGACAGGGGGCGGTCTCGAGACGGGGAGCTGTTTTTT. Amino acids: CAIRDRGRSRDGELFF.